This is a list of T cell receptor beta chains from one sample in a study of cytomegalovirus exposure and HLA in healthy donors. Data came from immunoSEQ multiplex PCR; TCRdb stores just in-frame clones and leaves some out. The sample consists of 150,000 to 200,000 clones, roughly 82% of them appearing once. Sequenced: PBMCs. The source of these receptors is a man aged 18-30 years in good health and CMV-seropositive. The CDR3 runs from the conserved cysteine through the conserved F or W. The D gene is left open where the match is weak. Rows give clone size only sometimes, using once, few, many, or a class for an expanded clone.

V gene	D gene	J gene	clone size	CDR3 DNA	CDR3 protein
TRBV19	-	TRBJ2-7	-	TGTGCCAGTAGTCGCCAGGCATCCTACGAGCAGTACTTC	CASSRQASYEQYF
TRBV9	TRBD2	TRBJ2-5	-	TGTGCCAGCAGCCGGGGACTAGCGGTATCCGGGGCCCAGTACTTC	CASSRGLAVSGAQYF
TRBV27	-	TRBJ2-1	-	TGTGCCAGCAGTCTAGGGACATTAGAGCAGTTCTTC	CASSLGTLEQFF
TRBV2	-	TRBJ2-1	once	TGTGCCAGCAGCAGGTCCTACAATGAGCAGTTCTTC	CASSRSYNEQFF
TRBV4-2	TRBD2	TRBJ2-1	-	TGTGCCAGCAGCCTAGTCGGGGTGGGAGGGAGCTCCTACAATGAGCAGTTCTTC	CASSLVGVGGSSYNEQFF
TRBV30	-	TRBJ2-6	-	TGTGCCTGGAGTGGGGAGATCCTAAGTGGGGCCAACGTCCTGACTTTC	CAWSGEILSGANVLTF
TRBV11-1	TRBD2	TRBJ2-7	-	TGTGCCAGCAGCTTAGTAGGGACTAGCGGGAACAAAATAACCTACGAGCAGTACTTC	CASSLVGTSGNKITYEQYF
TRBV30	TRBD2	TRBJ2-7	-	TGTGCCTGGAGTCCGGGACTAGCGGGCAGGGGCAGCGAGCAGTACTTC	CAWSPGLAGRGSEQYF
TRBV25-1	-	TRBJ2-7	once	TGTGCCAGCAGTACTTCCTACGAGCAGTACTTC	CASSTSYEQYF
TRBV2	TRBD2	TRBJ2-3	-	TGTGCCAGCAGGGCGGGACTAGCGAGGGATACGCAGTATTTT	CASRAGLARDTQYF
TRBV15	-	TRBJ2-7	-	TGTGCCACCAGCAGGCAGGGCAACACTCTCGAGCAGTACTTC	CATSRQGNTLEQYF
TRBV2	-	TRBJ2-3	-	TGTGCCAGCAAGGGCAGGGCGGGCACAGATACGCAGTATTTT	CASKGRAGTDTQYF
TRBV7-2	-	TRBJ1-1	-	TGTGCCAGCGGCGGGGGAGGATCGAACACTGAAGCTTTCTTT	CASGGGGSNTEAFF
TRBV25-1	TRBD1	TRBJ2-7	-	TGTGCCACAGAGGACAGGGTGCCCTACGAGCAGTACTTC	CATEDRVPYEQYF
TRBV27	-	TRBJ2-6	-	TGTGCCAGCAGTCTCTCTGGGGCCAACGTCCTGACTTTC	CASSLSGANVLTF
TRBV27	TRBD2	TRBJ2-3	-	TGTGCCAGCAGTTCCCTCCGAGCGGGAGAGGAAGATACGCAGTATTTT	CASSSLRAGEEDTQYF
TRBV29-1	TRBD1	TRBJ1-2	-	TGCAGCGCATTGGGACAGGGTGGCTATGGCTACACCTTC	CSALGQGGYGYTF
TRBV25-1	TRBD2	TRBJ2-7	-	TGTGCCAGCAGTGAACGTACTAGCGGGAGGAGCGAGCAGTACTTC	CASSERTSGRSEQYF
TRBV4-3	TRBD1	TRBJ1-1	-	TGCGCCAGCAGCCAACGACTTACAGGGGGCCAGACTGAAGCTTTCTTT	CASSQRLTGGQTEAFF
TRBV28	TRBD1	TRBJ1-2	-	TGTGCCAGCAGTGTCCTAGGACAGGGGAACACCTTC	CASSVLGQGNTF
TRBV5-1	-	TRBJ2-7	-	TGCGCCAGCAGCCACCCGCAGTCCTACGAGCAGTACTTC	CASSHPQSYEQYF
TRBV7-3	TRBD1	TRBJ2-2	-	TGTGCCAGCAGCTGGACAGGGGACACCGGGGAGCTGTTTTTT	CASSWTGDTGELFF
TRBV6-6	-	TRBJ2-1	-	TGTGCCAGCACCCGACTCCCCAATTCCTACAATGAGCAGTTCTTC	CASTRLPNSYNEQFF
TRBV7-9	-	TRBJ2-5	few	TGTGCCAGCAGCTTAGCGGCTCGGAGAGAGACCCAGTACTTC	CASSLAARRETQYF
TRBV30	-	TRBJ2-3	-	TGTGCCTGGAGTGTACGTGGCGGGATCACAGATACGCAGTATTTT	CAWSVRGGITDTQYF
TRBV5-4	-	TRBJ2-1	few	TGTGCCAGCAGCTTGTTGCAGAATGAGCAGTTCTTC	CASSLLQNEQFF
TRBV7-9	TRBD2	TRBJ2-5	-	TGTGCCAGCAGCTTAGCTATAGGCGGGAGAGGTTTAGAGACCCAGTACTTC	CASSLAIGGRGLETQYF
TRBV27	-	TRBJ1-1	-	TGTGCCAGCAGTTTCAAGGGGCCAGGGCTTGGGTTGAACACTGAAGCTTTCTTT	CASSFKGPGLGLNTEAFF
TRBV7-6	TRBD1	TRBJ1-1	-	TGTGCCAGCAGTTATCGACAGGGGGATCGGGGCACTGAAGCTTTCTTT	CASSYRQGDRGTEAFF
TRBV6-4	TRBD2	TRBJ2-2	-	TGTGCCAGCAGTGACGGGACTAGCGTTGGCGGGGAGCTGTTTTTT	CASSDGTSVGGELFF
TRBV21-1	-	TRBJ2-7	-	TGTGCCAGCAGCACCGCCATTAGACTCCCGGGACTAGCGGCCCCATACGAGCAGTACTTC	CASSTAIRLPGLAAPYEQYF
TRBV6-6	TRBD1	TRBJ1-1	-	TGTGCCAGCACAGACAGGGGGAACACTGAAGCTTTCTTT	CASTDRGNTEAFF
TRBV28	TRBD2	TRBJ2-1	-	TGTGCCAGCAGTTCCCCACCCCCGGTACTAGCGGTTAATGAGCAGTTCTTC	CASSSPPPVLAVNEQFF
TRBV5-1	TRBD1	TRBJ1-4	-	TGCGCCAGCGCCCCCTCCGGGACAGGGGTTGAAAAACTGTTTTTT	CASAPSGTGVEKLFF
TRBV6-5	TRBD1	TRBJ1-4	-	TGTGCTTGCGCCGGGACAGGGCTTGAAAAACTGTTTTTT	CACAGTGLEKLFF
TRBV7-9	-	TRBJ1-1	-	TGTGCCAGCAGCCTACTAGTCCAATCGAACACTGAAGCTTTCTTT	CASSLLVQSNTEAFF
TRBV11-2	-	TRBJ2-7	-	TGTGCCAGCAGCCGAGGGCTCGAGCAGTACTTC	CASSRGLEQYF
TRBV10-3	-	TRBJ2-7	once	TGTGCCATCAGTGACACTCGGAACAGTAGCTACGAGCAGTACTTC	CAISDTRNSSYEQYF
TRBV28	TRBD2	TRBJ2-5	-	TGTGCCAGCACCCTCTGGGCGGGAGAGTTTCAAGAGACCCAGTACTTC	CASTLWAGEFQETQYF
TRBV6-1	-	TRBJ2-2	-	TGTGCCAGCAGTGAAGCCTACACCGGGGAGCTGTTTTTT	CASSEAYTGELFF
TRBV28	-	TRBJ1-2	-	TGTGCCAGCAGTTCCCCCTCTTCGACAGGATATGGCTACACCTTC	CASSSPSSTGYGYTF
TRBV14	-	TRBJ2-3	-	TGTGCCAGCAGCCCTGGACTGGGGAGGACAGATACGCAGTATTTT	CASSPGLGRTDTQYF